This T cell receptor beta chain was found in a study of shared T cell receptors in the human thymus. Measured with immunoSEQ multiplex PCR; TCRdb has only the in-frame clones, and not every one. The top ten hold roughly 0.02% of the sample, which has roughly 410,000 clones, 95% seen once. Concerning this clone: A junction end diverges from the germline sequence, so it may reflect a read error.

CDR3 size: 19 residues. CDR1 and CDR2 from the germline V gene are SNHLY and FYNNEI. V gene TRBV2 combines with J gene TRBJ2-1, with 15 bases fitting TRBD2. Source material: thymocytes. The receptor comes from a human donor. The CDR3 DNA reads TGTGCCAGCGGTGAGACGGGACTAGCGGGAGGCGACGTCCACAATGAGCAGTTCTTC. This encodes CASGETGLAGGDVHNEQFF.